Listed here is a single TCR beta chain. The antigen it binds to is not known. Per-base quality was not reported, and no clone a single base away is much larger than it. Spanning cysteine to phenylalanine, the CDR3 consists of 15 amino acids. Only CDR3 DNA remains: 45 bases, in frame from the first base. CDR1 and CDR2 are read off the germline V gene as SGDLS and YYNGEE. Cut back by 4 bases and 0 bases, the V and J ends lie 13 bases apart. Systemically healthy Caucasian individuals from Russia, around 39 in total and aged roughly 6 to 100 years, were included as donors. Each donor gave approximately 10 milliliters of peripheral blood, collected into EDTA-treated Vacutainer tubes. Ficoll-Paque density-gradient centrifugation was used to isolate PBMCs, with at least 6.5 million per sample. Total RNA, at least 6 micrograms per sample, was extracted from PBMCs with Trizol reagent. The percentages of naive CD45RAhigh/CD27high T cells were determined by flow cytometry on a PBMC aliquot from every donor.

The sample comes from a study of blood T cells in healthy people across ages (dated by TCRdb to 2013 to 2016). Regarding the research as a whole: Template switching captured roughly one uniquely barcoded TCR beta cDNA molecule per two T cells in model experiments. Age-related changes in TCR beta repertoire diversity were measured in the study by deep sequencing normalized with unique cDNA molecular identifiers. Donors were grouped into four age groups: young (average about 15 years), middle-aged (under 40), aged (around 60) and long-lived (just over 80). To avoid experimental bias, donors of different ages were distributed randomly across sequencing lanes. For two donors (one aged 18 to 29 and one aged 80 or older), the study analyzed two additional independent replicas of 1 million unique cDNA reads from the same blood draw. What the research found in general, with its limitations: Conclusive comparison of naive and antigen-experienced compartments was prevented by the profiling of bulk unsorted PBMCs. The long-lived group showed more naive CD4+ T cells, fewer expanded clones and increased TCR diversity than the aged group, suggesting age selection. Estimates of total diversity from one million sequenced T cells were regarded as lower bounds and underestimates. Observed TCR beta diversity per million T cells fell roughly linearly with age, and a significant reduction was already apparent by age roughly 40. The CMV infection status of donors was not known, potentially confounding age-related changes in expanded clonotypes. A strong correlation was found between observed TCR beta diversity and the percentage of naive T cells measured by flow cytometry.

To prepare the library, 5' RACE was applied. Sequencing relied on an Illumina HiSeq 2500. A second PCR of roughly 6 to 11 cycles was run with a J-beta primer mix and a sample-barcoded 5' primer. Each TCR beta cDNA molecule received a unique molecular identifier from a template-switch 5' adaptor carrying 12 random nucleotides. At least 3 million CDR3-containing paired-end reads were obtained from each sample. The Mint cDNA synthesis kit, primed by a TRBC-specific oligonucleotide, was used to synthesize first-strand cDNA from all RNA. All cDNA was treated with uracil-DNA glycosylase and then went through a first 18-cycle PCR with the universal primers M1SS and BC2_uni_R. Per the original workflow: For normalization, 1 million high-quality reads were randomly selected from each sample, with every read carrying a distinct molecular identifier. Reads with shared molecular identifiers were discarded instead of being binned into consensus sequences. MiTCR, with a Q25 quality threshold and the strictest error-elimination algorithm, was used for CDR3 identification, clonotype clustering and error correction. A nonparametric unseen species model with Euler transformation was used to estimate lower-bound total TCR beta diversity. Using fastp trimming at Q25 and MiXCR clonotype assembly, TCRdb reanalyzed the public sequencing data and kept in-frame beta chains. Rows merge per CDR3 protein into single entries with the most common DNA and genes. The authors' filters were not applied to this entry. Within this sample are over 300,000 distinct CDR3 sequences, with 52% of them counted one time only. Together, the top ten hold 45% to 60% of the sample.

The receptor chain draws on TRBV9 and TRBJ2-5; the D gene assignment is ambiguous. Sample: blood. The TCR comes from a man aged 55-75 years in good health. CDR3 reads: CASSQDGMYQETQYF. The DNA sequence is as follows: TGTGCCAGCAGCCAAGACGGAATGTACCAAGAGACCCAGTACTTC.